The T cell receptor beta chain described here comes from a study of Ad26.COV2.S vaccination and SARS-CoV-2 variants. Trimming shortened V by 5 bases and J by 8 bases, and 9 bases separated the two germline ends. Germline lookup yields CDR1 SGHAT and CDR2 FQNNGV. The CDR3 is made up of 12 amino acids. Study-wide results and limits: From the TCR breadth and depth analyses, total T cell responses may have been underestimated.

Assay used: immunoSEQ multiplex PCR; TCRdb lists only in-frame clones, some missing. Of some 450,000 clones detected, 80% to 95% appear once; the ten largest clones hold more than 3.5%. On this clone: Its antigen is unidentified.

Described treatment: around 19 received Ad26.COV2.S at low or high dose, single or two shots; roughly 5 received placebo; per-sample allocation not given. After the first vaccine or placebo injection, samples were drawn on day 63. The chain is built from TRBV11-2 and TRBJ1-4; D gene uncertain. The receptor's source is a person aged 18-60 years who received the Ad26.COV2.S COVID-19 vaccine or a placebo. Material: peripheral blood, obtained in a trial of Ad26.COV2.S vaccine versus placebo. The CDR3 nucleotides are TGTGCCAGCAGCCTTCGGTTGGAAAAACTGTTTTTT. Translated, it gives CASSLRLEKLFF. The complete variable domain, with remaining parts taken from reference TRBV11-2 and TRBJ1-4, reads EAGVAQSPRYKIIEKRQSVAFWCNPISGHATLYWYQQILGQGPKLLIQFQNNGVVDDSQLPKDRFSAERLKGVDSTLKIQPAKLEDSAVYLCASSLRLEKLFFGSGTQLSVL.